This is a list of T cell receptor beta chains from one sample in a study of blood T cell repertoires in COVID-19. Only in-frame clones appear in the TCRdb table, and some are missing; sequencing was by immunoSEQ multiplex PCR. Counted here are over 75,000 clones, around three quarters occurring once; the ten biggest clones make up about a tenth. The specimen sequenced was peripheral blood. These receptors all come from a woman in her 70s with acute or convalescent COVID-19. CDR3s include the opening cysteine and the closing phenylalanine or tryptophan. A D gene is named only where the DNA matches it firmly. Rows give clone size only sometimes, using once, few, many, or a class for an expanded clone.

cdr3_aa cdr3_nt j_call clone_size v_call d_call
CASSLGQGAQGELFF TGCGCCAGCAGCTTGGGTCAGGGGGCGCAGGGGGAGCTGTTTTTT TRBJ2-2 NA TRBV5-1 TRBD1
CASSLVPLLAAYNEQFF TGTGCCAGCAGCTTAGTGCCCCTACTCGCGGCCTACAATGAGCAGTTCTTC TRBJ2-1 few TRBV7-8 NA
CASTPQGAYSYGYTF TGTGCCAGCACCCCACAGGGGGCCTACTCCTATGGCTACACCTTC TRBJ1-2 NA TRBV9 TRBD1
CASSAPGTSQETQYF TGTGCCAGCAGCGCCCCCGGGACTAGTCAAGAGACCCAGTACTTC TRBJ2-5 NA TRBV5-6 TRBD2
CASSPGGGQGFYEQYF TGTGCCAGCAGCCCGGGGGGGGGACAGGGATTCTACGAGCAGTACTTC TRBJ2-7 NA TRBV5-4 NA
CASSQERSGPWDTQYF TGTGCCAGCAGCCAAGAGAGGAGCGGGCCCTGGGATACGCAGTATTTT TRBJ2-3 NA TRBV3-1/TRBV3-2 NA
CASSLAGRETQYF TGCGCCAGCAGCTTGGCAGGGCGGGAGACCCAGTACTTC TRBJ2-5 NA TRBV5-1 NA
CASSLEGGTQYF TGTGCCAGCAGTTTGGAGGGAGGGACCCAGTACTTC TRBJ2-5 NA TRBV28 NA
CASSHPPGTREGPLHF TGCGCCAGCAGCCACCCTCCGGGAACTAGGGAAGGACCCCTCCACTTT TRBJ1-6 NA TRBV4-1 NA
CASSPGQGSNTGELFF TGTGCCAGCAGCCCGGGACAGGGCTCGAACACCGGGGAGCTGTTTTTT TRBJ2-2 NA TRBV5-5 TRBD1
CASTRDRTYEQYF TGTGCCAGCACCCGGGACAGAACCTACGAGCAGTACTTC TRBJ2-7 NA TRBV6-6 TRBD1
CASSMDPGSYEQYF TGTGCCAGTAGTATGGATCCGGGCTCCTACGAGCAGTACTTC TRBJ2-7 NA TRBV19 NA
CASSLLEGYEQYF TGTGCCAGCAGCTTACTTGAGGGTTACGAGCAGTACTTC TRBJ2-7 NA TRBV7-9 NA
CASSIEGGRNTEAFF TGTGCCAGTAGTATCGAGGGAGGGCGGAACACTGAAGCTTTCTTT TRBJ1-1 NA TRBV19 NA
CASSEGGAGQGRPLHF TGTGCCAGCAGTGAAGGAGGTGCGGGACAGGGAAGACCCCTCCACTTT TRBJ1-6 NA TRBV25-1 TRBD1
CATAGRGIRTGELFF TGTGCCACCGCGGGCCGGGGGATAAGAACCGGGGAGCTGTTTTTT TRBJ2-2 NA TRBV19 NA
CASSLVRAHEQFF TGTGCCAGCAGCTTAGTCAGGGCTCATGAGCAGTTCTTC TRBJ2-1 NA TRBV11-1 NA
CATSRPSGDYQETQYF TGTGCCACCAGCAGACCTAGCGGGGACTACCAAGAGACCCAGTACTTC TRBJ2-5 NA TRBV15 TRBD2
CASSLSGTGSYEQYF TGTGCCAGCAGCCTCTCAGGGACAGGGAGCTACGAGCAGTACTTC TRBJ2-7 few TRBV7-9 TRBD1
CASSQIDRDYGYTF TGTGCCAGCAGCCAAATTGACAGGGACTATGGCTACACCTTC TRBJ1-2 NA TRBV3-1/TRBV3-2 TRBD1
CASRGQSEAFF TGTGCCAGTAGAGGACAGAGTGAAGCTTTCTTT TRBJ1-1 NA TRBV19 NA
CASRGSGAYNEQFF TGTGCCAGTAGGGGCTCGGGAGCCTACAATGAGCAGTTCTTC TRBJ2-1 NA TRBV19 NA
CASSTGTVGNQPQHF TGTGCCAGCTCCACAGGGACGGTGGGGAATCAGCCCCAGCATTTT TRBJ1-5 NA TRBV18 NA
CASSEGLAGYNEQFF TGTGCCAGCAGTGAAGGGCTAGCGGGATACAATGAGCAGTTCTTC TRBJ2-1 few TRBV2 TRBD2
CASSYRDRGNEQYF TGTGCCAGCAGCTATCGGGACAGGGGGAACGAGCAGTACTTC TRBJ2-7 NA TRBV7-6 TRBD1
CASSPRLAGVAGELFF TGTGCCAGCAGCCCCCGACTAGCGGGGGTCGCCGGGGAGCTGTTTTTT TRBJ2-2 NA TRBV11-2 TRBD2
CASSSDINEKLFF TGTGCCAGCAGCTCGGACATCAATGAAAAACTGTTTTTT TRBJ1-4 NA TRBV11-3 NA
CASSLSGRATGELFF TGTGCCAGCAGCTTAAGCGGGAGGGCGACCGGGGAGCTGTTTTTT TRBJ2-2 NA TRBV11-1 TRBD2
CASSPGQVRVPQHF TGTGCCAGCAGCCCCGGACAGGTCAGGGTGCCCCAGCATTTT TRBJ1-5 few TRBV6-2/TRBV6-3 TRBD1
CAWSVVRGGRDTGELFF TGTGCCTGGAGTGTAGTGCGGGGGGGCCGCGACACCGGGGAGCTGTTTTTT TRBJ2-2 NA TRBV30 TRBD2
CASSPMRGGSSPLHF TGTGCCAGCAGCCCTATGAGAGGGGGTAGTTCACCCCTCCACTTT TRBJ1-6 few TRBV7-2 NA
CASSQVPGTLAGGPQFF TGCGCCAGCAGCCAAGTCCCTGGAACGCTAGCGGGAGGGCCTCAGTTCTTC TRBJ2-1 NA TRBV4-1 TRBD2
CASSIRPTDGEQYF TGTGCCAGCAGCATAAGACCGACCGACGGGGAGCAGTACTTC TRBJ2-7 NA TRBV5-4 NA
CSASDSGRAYEQYF TGCAGTGCTAGTGATAGCGGGAGAGCCTACGAGCAGTACTTC TRBJ2-7 NA TRBV20-1 TRBD2
CAIKADRDNEQFF TGTGCCATCAAGGCGGACAGGGACAATGAGCAGTTCTTC TRBJ2-1 few TRBV10-3 TRBD1
CSASGGLVYGYTF TGCAGTGCTAGTGGGGGGCTGGTCTATGGCTACACCTTC TRBJ1-2 NA TRBV20-1 NA
CASSQVRQGGAEAFF TGTGCCAGCAGCCAAGTTAGACAGGGAGGTGCTGAAGCTTTCTTT TRBJ1-1 NA TRBV3-1/TRBV3-2 TRBD1
CASTGGYNEQFF TGTGCCAGTACGGGAGGGTACAATGAGCAGTTCTTC TRBJ2-1 NA TRBV19 TRBD2
CASSVAMGGEQYF TGTGCCAGCAGCGTAGCTATGGGGGGCGAGCAGTACTTC TRBJ2-7 NA TRBV9 NA
CASSPLAGGGLEQFF TGTGCCAGCAGCCCACTAGCGGGGGGGGGATTGGAGCAGTTCTTC TRBJ2-1 NA TRBV7-6 TRBD2
CSVGQSSYEQYF TGCAGCGTAGGACAGAGCTCCTACGAGCAGTACTTC TRBJ2-7 NA TRBV29-1 NA
CSASFSLNEQFF TGCAGTGCTAGTTTCTCACTCAATGAGCAGTTCTTC TRBJ2-1 NA TRBV20-1 NA
CASSTTGMEYF TGTGCCAGCAGTACGACAGGGATGGAGTACTTC TRBJ2-7 NA TRBV6-2/TRBV6-3 TRBD1
CASSALAGRVGETQYF TGTGCCAGCAGCGCCCTAGCGGGTAGGGTAGGGGAGACCCAGTACTTC TRBJ2-5 NA TRBV9 TRBD2
CAWSVGAGPQETQYF TGTGCCTGGAGTGTAGGGGCAGGCCCCCAAGAGACCCAGTACTTC TRBJ2-5 few TRBV30 NA
CASSGQGSNEQFF TGTGCCAGCAGTGGGCAGGGGTCCAATGAGCAGTTCTTC TRBJ2-1 NA TRBV2 NA
CASSPNRSGELFF TGTGCCAGCTCACCAAACAGGTCCGGGGAGCTGTTTTTT TRBJ2-2 NA TRBV18 NA
CASSPGTSATGELFF TGTGCCAGTAGTCCAGGGACTAGCGCCACCGGGGAGCTGTTTTTT TRBJ2-2 NA TRBV19 TRBD2
CASSPFSGANVLTF TGTGCCAGCAGCCCATTCTCTGGGGCCAACGTCCTGACTTTC TRBJ2-6 NA TRBV11-2 NA
CASSYQYEQYF TGTGCCAGCAGTTACCAATACGAGCAGTACTTC TRBJ2-7 NA TRBV6-5 NA
CASSLGVSGRAGEQFF TGTGCCAGCAGCTTAGGTGTTAGCGGGAGGGCCGGTGAGCAGTTCTTC TRBJ2-1 NA TRBV11-2 TRBD2
CATRLANYGYTF TGTGCCACCCGATTAGCTAACTATGGCTACACCTTC TRBJ1-2 NA TRBV19 NA
CATSDLGTGETQYF TGTGCCACCAGTGATTTAGGGACAGGCGAGACCCAGTACTTC TRBJ2-5 NA TRBV24-1 TRBD1
CASSKNRGNEQFF TGTGCCAGCAGCAAAAACAGGGGCAATGAGCAGTTCTTC TRBJ2-1 once TRBV7-3 TRBD1
CASSLAHGRKSNQPQHF TGTGCCAGCAGCTTAGCGCACGGGAGGAAAAGCAATCAGCCCCAGCATTTT TRBJ1-5 once TRBV7-8 NA
CASSEAGMSNIQYF TGTGCCAGCAGTGAAGCTGGCATGTCAAACATTCAGTACTTC TRBJ2-4 NA TRBV6-1 NA
CASSVAPIGEVWEQYF TGTGCCAGCAGCGTAGCCCCCATCGGTGAGGTCTGGGAGCAGTACTTC TRBJ2-7 NA TRBV9 NA
CASSKGTGGLTYEQYF TGTGCCAGTAGTAAGGGGACAGGGGGCCTTACCTACGAGCAGTACTTC TRBJ2-7 few TRBV19 TRBD1